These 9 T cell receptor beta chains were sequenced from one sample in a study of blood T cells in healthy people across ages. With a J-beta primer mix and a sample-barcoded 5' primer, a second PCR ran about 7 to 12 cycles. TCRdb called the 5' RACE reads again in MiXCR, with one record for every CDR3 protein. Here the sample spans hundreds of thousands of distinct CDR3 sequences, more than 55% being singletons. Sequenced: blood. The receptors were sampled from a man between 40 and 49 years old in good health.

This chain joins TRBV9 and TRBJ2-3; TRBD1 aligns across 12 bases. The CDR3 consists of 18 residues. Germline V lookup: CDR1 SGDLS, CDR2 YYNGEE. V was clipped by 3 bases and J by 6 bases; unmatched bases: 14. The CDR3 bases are TGTGCCAGCAGCGGAACCCGGGACAGGGGGCTTCTTGTGGATACGCAGTATTTT. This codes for CASSGTRDRGLLVDTQYF.

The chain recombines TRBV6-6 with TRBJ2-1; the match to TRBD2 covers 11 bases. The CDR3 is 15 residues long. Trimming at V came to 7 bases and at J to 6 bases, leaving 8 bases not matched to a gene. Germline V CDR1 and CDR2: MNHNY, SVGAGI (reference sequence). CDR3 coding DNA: TGTGCCAGCACCAAAACCGGGACTAGCGGCAATGAGCAGTTCTTC. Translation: CASTKTGTSGNEQFF.

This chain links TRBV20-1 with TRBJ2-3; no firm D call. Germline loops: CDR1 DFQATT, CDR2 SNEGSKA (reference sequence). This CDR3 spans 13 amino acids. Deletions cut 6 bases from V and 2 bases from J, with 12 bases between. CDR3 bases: TGCAGTGCCGCCCCGCTCAACACAGATACGCAGTATTTT. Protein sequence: CSAAPLNTDTQYF.

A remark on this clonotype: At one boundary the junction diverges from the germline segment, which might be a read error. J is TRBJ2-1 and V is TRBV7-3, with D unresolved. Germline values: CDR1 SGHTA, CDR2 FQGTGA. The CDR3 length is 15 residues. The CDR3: CASSSEPRRYSEQFF. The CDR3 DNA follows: TGTGCCAGCAGCTCCGAGCCCCGTCGCTACAGTGAGCAGTTCTTC.

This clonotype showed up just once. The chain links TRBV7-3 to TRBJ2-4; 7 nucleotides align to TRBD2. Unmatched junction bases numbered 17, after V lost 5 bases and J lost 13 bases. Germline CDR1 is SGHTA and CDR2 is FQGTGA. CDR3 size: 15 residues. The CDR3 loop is CASSQSPGLPGEQYF. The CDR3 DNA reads TGTGCCAGCAGCCAATCACCGGGACTACCAGGAGAGCAGTACTTC.

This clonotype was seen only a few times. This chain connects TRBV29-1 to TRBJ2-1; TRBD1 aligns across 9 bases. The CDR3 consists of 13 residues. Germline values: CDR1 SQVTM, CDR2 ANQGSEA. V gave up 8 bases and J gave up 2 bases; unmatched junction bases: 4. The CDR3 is CSRRQGAYNEQFF. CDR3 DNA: TGCAGCAGACGACAGGGGGCCTACAATGAGCAGTTCTTC.

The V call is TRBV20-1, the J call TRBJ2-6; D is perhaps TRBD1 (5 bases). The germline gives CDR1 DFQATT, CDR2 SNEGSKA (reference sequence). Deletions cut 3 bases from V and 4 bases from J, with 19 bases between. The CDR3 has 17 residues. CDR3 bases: TGCAGTGCTAGTCTTGCCAAGCAGGGCCTAGGGGCCAACGTCCTGACTTTC. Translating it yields CSASLAKQGLGANVLTF.

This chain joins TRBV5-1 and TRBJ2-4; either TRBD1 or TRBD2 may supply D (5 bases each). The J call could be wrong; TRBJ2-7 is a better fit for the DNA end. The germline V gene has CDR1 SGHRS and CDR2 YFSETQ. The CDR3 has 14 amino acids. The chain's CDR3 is CASSFEGTPYEQYF. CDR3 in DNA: TGCGCCAGCAGCTTCGAGGGGACCCCGTACGAGCAGTACTTC.

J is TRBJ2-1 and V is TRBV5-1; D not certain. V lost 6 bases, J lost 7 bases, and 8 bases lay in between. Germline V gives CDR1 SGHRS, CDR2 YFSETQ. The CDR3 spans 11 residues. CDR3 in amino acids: CASILENEQFF. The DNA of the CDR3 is TGCGCCAGCATTTTAGAGAATGAGCAGTTCTTC.